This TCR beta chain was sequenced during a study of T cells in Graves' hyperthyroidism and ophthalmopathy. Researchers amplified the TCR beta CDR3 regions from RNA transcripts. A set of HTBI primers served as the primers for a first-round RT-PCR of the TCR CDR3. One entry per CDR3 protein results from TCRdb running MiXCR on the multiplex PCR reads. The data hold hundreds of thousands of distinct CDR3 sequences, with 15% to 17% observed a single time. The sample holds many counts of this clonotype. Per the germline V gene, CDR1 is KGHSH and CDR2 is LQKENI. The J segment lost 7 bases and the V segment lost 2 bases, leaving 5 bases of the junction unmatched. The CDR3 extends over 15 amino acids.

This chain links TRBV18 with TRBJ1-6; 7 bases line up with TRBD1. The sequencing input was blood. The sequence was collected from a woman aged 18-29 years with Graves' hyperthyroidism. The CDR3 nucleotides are TGTGCCAGCTCACCAAGGCAGGGGGAGAATTCACCCCTCCACTTT. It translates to CASSPRQGENSPLHF.